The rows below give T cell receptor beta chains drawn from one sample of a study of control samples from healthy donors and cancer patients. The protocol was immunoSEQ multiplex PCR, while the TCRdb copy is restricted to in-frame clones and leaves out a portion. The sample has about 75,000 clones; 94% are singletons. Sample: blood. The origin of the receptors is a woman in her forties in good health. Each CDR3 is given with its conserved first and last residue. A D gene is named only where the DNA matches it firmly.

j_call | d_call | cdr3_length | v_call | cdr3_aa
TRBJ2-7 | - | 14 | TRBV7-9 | CASSLEQGVYEQYF
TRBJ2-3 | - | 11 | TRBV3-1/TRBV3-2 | CASSRRDTQYF
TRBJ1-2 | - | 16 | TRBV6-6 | CASSYARDGHNYGYTF
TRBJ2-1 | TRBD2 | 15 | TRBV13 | CASSLGLANYNEQFF
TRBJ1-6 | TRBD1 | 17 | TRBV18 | CASSPPGRGQGNSPLHF
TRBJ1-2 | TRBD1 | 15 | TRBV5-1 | CASSLAFSGGSGYTF
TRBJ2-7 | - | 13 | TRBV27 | CASSLTSIYEQYF
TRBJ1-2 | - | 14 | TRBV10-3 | CAISESGSNYGYTF
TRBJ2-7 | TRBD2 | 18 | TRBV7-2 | CASSPRTPPSGLGNEQYF
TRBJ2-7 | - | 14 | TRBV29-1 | CSVEGPGNDYEQYF
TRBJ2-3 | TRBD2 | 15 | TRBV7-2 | CASSLEGSGGDTQYF
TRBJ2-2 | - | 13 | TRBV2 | CASSVADTGELFF
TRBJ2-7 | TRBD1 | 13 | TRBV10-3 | CAIFQGAGYEQYF
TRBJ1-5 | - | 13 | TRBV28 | CAIGLYSNQPQHF
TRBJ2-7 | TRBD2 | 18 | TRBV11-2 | CASSETGPRLAGVYEQYF
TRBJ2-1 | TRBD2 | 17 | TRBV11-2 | CASSGRLAGGFYNEQFF
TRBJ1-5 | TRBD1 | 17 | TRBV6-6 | CASSHQQGAYSNQPQHF
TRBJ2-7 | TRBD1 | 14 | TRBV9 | CASSVGDRPYEQYF